Below, 16 T cell receptor beta chains from the same sample are listed, as sequenced in a study of CD8+ T cells in alopecia areata (dated by TCRdb to the late 2010s). The protocol used for the library was the immunoSEQ multiplex PCR assay. To provide template for TCR sequencing, every sample had RNA extracted and reverse transcribed into cDNA. TCRdb re-hosts the immuneACCESS table, in-frame sequences only. Its copies lack some clones; in the studies checked, an unresolved V gene accounts for under half of them, and the cause for the rest is not known. This sample gives roughly 200,000 clones in total; roughly two fifths of them show up just once. The top ten hold about 0.48% of the sample. The label giving this sample's treatment or condition can be read as: oral pan-JAK inhibitor, 5-10 mg twice daily. The sample was CD4+ T cells sorted from blood, taken around week 34, from a patient treated with tofacitinib. Source of these receptors: a human donor with alopecia areata.

This clone came up a few times. CDR3 in amino acids: CASSPRQGTYEQYF. The DNA for the CDR3 is TGTGCCAGCAGTCCTCGACAGGGGACCTACGAGCAGTACTTC. V and J are TRBV6-6 and TRBJ2-7; 8 nucleotides line up with TRBD1. CDR1 MNHNY and CDR2 SVGAGI come from the germline V gene (reference sequence). V lost 5 bases to trimming and J lost 2 bases; unmatched junction nucleotides: 5. This CDR3 comprises 14 residues.

This clone was detected only a few times. A much larger clonotype is one base distant, so this may be a read error. The same CDR3 arises from other DNA sequences in this sample as well. The chain recombines TRBV7-9 with TRBJ2-5; D is uncertain. V shed 0 bases and J shed 5 bases, with 4 bases lying between them. The CDR3 totals 12 residues. Germline-derived CDR1 and CDR2 are SEHNR and FQNEAQ (reference sequence). This chain's CDR3 is CASSLARETQYF. The CDR3 DNA follows: TGTGCCAGCAGCTTAGCACGGGAGACCCAGTACTTC. Full variable domain (outside the CDR3, taken from reference TRBV7-9 and TRBJ2-5): DTGVSQNPRHKITKRGQNVTFRCDPISEHNRLYWYRQTLGQGPEFLTYFQNEAQLEKSRLLSDRFSAERPKGSFSTLEIQRTEQGDSAMYLCASSLARETQYFGPGTRLLVL.

The chain is built from TRBV4-1 and TRBJ2-2, with a tentative D call TRBD2 (6 bases). V lost 6 bases to trimming and J lost 6 bases, with 20 bases between them. Germline CDR1 and CDR2: MGHRA and YSYEKL. The CDR3 is 16 amino acids. CDR3 in amino acids: CASRGLTGLSPGELFF. CDR3 in DNA: TGCGCCAGCAGGGGATTAACCGGACTATCCCCCGGGGAGCTGTTTTTT.

V usage is TRBV29-1 and J usage is TRBJ1-2, with 7 bases identical to TRBD1. Germline V gives CDR1 SQVTM, CDR2 ANQGSEA. Germline trimming cut 1 base from V and 4 bases from J; bases unmatched to any gene: 6. The CDR3 covers 14 residues. In nucleotides, the CDR3 is TGCAGCGTTGAAGTACAGGGGAGGGCCTATGGCTACACCTTC. Protein sequence: CSVEVQGRAYGYTF.

This clone came up a few times. The chain has TRBV30 and TRBJ1-2; 7 positions match TRBD1. The trim removed 2 bases at V and 4 bases at J, leaving 7 bases unmatched. Germline CDR1 and CDR2: GTSNPN and SVGIG (reference sequence). The CDR3 spans 14 residues. The CDR3, as DNA: TGTGCCTGGAGTAGGGACAGAACCCTCTATGGCTACACCTTC. It is translated as CAWSRDRTLYGYTF.

CDR3 protein: CAWSGWVRNTEAFF. DNA for the CDR3: TGTGCCTGGAGTGGCTGGGTCCGGAACACTGAAGCTTTCTTT. The chain is built from TRBV30 and TRBJ1-1; no firm D call. Trimming shortened V by 1 base and J by 1 base, and 10 bases separated the two germline ends. The germline V gene encodes CDR1 GTSNPN and CDR2 SVGIG (reference sequence). The CDR3 totals 14 residues.

The V gene is TRBV30, the J gene TRBJ1-1; D is unresolved. Germline loops: CDR1 GTSNPN, CDR2 SVGIG (reference sequence). V lost 0 bases and J lost 0, with 8 bases in between. CDR3 size: 14 residues. The CDR3 sequence is CAWSVQFMNTEAFF. In nucleotides, the CDR3 is TGTGCCTGGAGTGTACAGTTCATGAACACTGAAGCTTTCTTT.

This clone showed up just a few times. The chain couples TRBV6-5 to TRBJ2-7; either TRBD1 or TRBD2 may supply D (5 bases each). Germline V gene lookup returns CDR1 MNHEY and CDR2 SVGAGI. V was trimmed by 2 bases and J by 0 bases, leaving 14 bases between them. The CDR3 is 16 residues long. CDR3 amino acids: CASSYRRGQPSYEQYF. Written as DNA, the CDR3 is TGTGCCAGCAGTTACCGTCGGGGCCAGCCCTCCTACGAGCAGTACTTC.

CDR3 coding DNA: TGTGCCAGCAGCCCAGACAGGAATCAGCCCCAGCATTTT. This gives the protein CASSPDRNQPQHF. The chain joins TRBV7-3 to TRBJ1-5; weak D call: TRBD1 (6 bases). Germline values: CDR1 SGHTA, CDR2 FQGTGA. The V gene lost 5 bases and the J gene lost 4 bases, with 9 bases spanning the gap. CDR3 size: 13 residues. The full variable domain, in which reference TRBV7-3 and TRBJ1-5 provide the parts outside the CDR3, is GAGVSQTPSNKVTEKGKYVELRCDPISGHTALYWYRQSLGQGPEFLIYFQGTGAADDSGLPNDRFFAVRPEGSVSTLKIQRTERGDSAVYLCASSPDRNQPQHFGDGTRLSIL.

The chain combines TRBV7-3 with TRBJ2-2; no firm D call. V lost 1 base, J lost 2 bases, and 2 bases lay in between. CDR3 length equals 13 residues. Per the germline V gene, CDR1 is SGHTA and CDR2 is FQGTGA. The CDR3 nucleotides are TGTGCCAGCAGCTTAATTAACACCGGGGAGCTGTTTTTT. Translated, it gives CASSLINTGELFF.

A few counts support this clone. Here the CDR3 reads CASRNGTAFRGNTEAFF. In DNA form, the CDR3 reads TGTGCCAGCAGGAACGGGACAGCGTTCCGAGGGAACACTGAAGCTTTCTTT. The V and J genes are TRBV2 and TRBJ1-1, with 7 nucleotides matching TRBD1. The CDR3 loop spans 17 amino acids. The V segment lost 6 bases and the J segment 1 base; nucleotides outside the gene matches: 14. The germline V gene encodes CDR1 SNHLY and CDR2 FYNNEI.

The V gene is TRBV30, the J gene TRBJ2-7; weak D call: TRBD1 (6 bases). Germline V gives CDR1 GTSNPN, CDR2 SVGIG (reference sequence). This CDR3 is built from 15 residues. Trimming pared 0 bases from V and 6 bases from J, leaving 18 bases between. The CDR3 nucleotides are TGTGCCTGGAGTGTAGATTTTCAGGGGCTCCGCGAGCAGTACTTC. Translation: CAWSVDFQGLREQYF.

The V and J genes are TRBV7-2 and TRBJ2-4, with D possibly matching TRBD2 (6 bases). Germline CDR1 reads SGHTA; CDR2 reads FQGNSA. The CDR3 has 14 amino acids. Trimming left V 6 bases short and J 0 bases short, with 9 bases between. CDR3 sequence: CASRPGLAKNIQYF. The CDR3 nucleotides read TGTGCCAGCAGGCCGGGACTAGCCAAAAACATTCAGTACTTC.

This rearrangement joins TRBV27 to TRBJ2-7; perhaps D is TRBD1 or TRBD2 (5 bases each). From germline, CDR1 is MNHEY and CDR2 SMNVEV (reference sequence). Trimming shortened V by 5 bases and J by 2 bases, and 16 bases separated the two germline ends. The CDR3 is 15 residues long. The CDR3 DNA sequence: TGTGCCAGCAGTCCCCGGATGACGGGGCCCTACGAGCAGTACTTC. Its protein product is CASSPRMTGPYEQYF.

There are a few counts of this clone. This chain uses TRBV7-9 with TRBJ1-1, with a possible D match to TRBD1 (5 bases). Germline V gene sequence: CDR1 SEHNR, CDR2 FQNEAQ (reference sequence). V was trimmed by 3 bases and J by 1 base, leaving 9 bases between them. CDR3 length: 14 amino acids. CDR3 nucleotide sequence: TGTGCCAGCAGCTTGATGGGGGAGAACACTGAAGCTTTCTTT. It yields the protein CASSLMGENTEAFF. Together with reference TRBV7-9 and TRBJ1-1, the CDR3 gives the full variable domain: DTGVSQNPRHKITKRGQNVTFRCDPISEHNRLYWYRQTLGQGPEFLTYFQNEAQLEKSRLLSDRFSAERPKGSFSTLEIQRTEQGDSAMYLCASSLMGENTEAFFGQGTRLTVV.

V usage is TRBV4-1 and J usage is TRBJ2-2; TRBD2 is a possible D gene (5 bases). Trimming pared 1 base from V and 3 bases from J, leaving 12 bases between. The CDR3 is 16 residues long. CDR1 is MGHRA, CDR2 YSYEKL, per germline. The CDR3 reads CASSQVAIYYTGELFF. In DNA, the CDR3 is TGCGCCAGCAGCCAAGTAGCGATTTACTACACCGGGGAGCTGTTTTTT.